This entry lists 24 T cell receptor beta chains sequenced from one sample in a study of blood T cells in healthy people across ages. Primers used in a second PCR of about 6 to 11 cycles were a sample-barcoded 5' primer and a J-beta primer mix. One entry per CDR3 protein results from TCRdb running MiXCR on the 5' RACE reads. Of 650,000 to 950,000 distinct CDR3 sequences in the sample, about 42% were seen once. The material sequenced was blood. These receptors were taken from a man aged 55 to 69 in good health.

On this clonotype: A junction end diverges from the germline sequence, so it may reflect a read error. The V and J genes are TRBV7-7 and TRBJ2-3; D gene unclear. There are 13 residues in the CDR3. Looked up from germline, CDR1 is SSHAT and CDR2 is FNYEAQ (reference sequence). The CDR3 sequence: CASTRPSTDTQYF. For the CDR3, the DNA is TGTGCTAGCACTCGTCCTAGCACAGATACGCAGTATTTT.

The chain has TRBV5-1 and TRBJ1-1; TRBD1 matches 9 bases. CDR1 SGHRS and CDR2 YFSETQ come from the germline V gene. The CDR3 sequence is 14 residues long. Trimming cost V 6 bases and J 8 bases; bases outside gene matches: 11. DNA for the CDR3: TGCGCCAGCACCACGGGACAGGGCTTTTCCGAAGCTTTCTTT. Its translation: CASTTGQGFSEAFF. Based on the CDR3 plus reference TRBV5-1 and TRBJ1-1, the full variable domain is KAGVTQTPRYLIKTRGQQVTLSCSPISGHRSVSWYQQTPGQGLQFLFEYFSETQRNKGNFPGRFSGRQFSNSRSEMNVSTLELGDSALYLCASTTGQGFSEAFFGQGTRLTVV.

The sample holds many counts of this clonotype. CDR3 loop: CSAEWGLAGVLDTQYF. CDR3 coding DNA: TGCAGTGCAGAATGGGGCCTAGCGGGGGTCTTAGATACGCAGTATTTT. The rearrangement links TRBV20-1 to TRBJ2-3; 10 bases align to TRBD2. The V segment lost 6 bases and the J segment 5 bases; nucleotides outside the gene matches: 14. CDR3 length equals 16 residues. Germline CDR1 is DFQATT and CDR2 is SNEGSKA (reference sequence).

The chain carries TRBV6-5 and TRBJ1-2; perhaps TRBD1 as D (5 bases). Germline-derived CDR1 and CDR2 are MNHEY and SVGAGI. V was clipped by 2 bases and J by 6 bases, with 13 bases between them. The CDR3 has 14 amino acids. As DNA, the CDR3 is TGTGCCAGCAGTTACGGCCGCACAGGACATGGCTACACCTTC. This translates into CASSYGRTGHGYTF.

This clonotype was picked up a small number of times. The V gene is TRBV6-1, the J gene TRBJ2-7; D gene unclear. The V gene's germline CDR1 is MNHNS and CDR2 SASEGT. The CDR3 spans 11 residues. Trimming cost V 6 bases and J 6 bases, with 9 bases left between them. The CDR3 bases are TGTGCCAGCAGCCCTCACGTCGAGCAGTACTTC. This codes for CASSPHVEQYF.

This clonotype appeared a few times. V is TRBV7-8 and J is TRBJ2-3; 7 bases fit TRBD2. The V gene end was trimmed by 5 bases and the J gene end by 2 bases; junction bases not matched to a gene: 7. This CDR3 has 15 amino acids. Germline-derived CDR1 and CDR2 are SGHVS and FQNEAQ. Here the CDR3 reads CASSPLAGYTDTQYF. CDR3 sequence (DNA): TGTGCCAGCAGCCCGTTAGCGGGCTACACAGATACGCAGTATTTT.

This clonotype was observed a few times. CDR3 DNA: TGTGCCAGCAGCCCGTCAGCGGGGGGATTTGGTAATGAGCAGTTCTTC. Its protein product is CASSPSAGGFGNEQFF. The chain has TRBV7-2 and TRBJ2-1; 9 bases match TRBD2. Germline loops: CDR1 SGHTA, CDR2 FQGNSA. J lost 7 bases, V lost 5 bases, and 12 bases had no gene match. This CDR3 has 16 residues.

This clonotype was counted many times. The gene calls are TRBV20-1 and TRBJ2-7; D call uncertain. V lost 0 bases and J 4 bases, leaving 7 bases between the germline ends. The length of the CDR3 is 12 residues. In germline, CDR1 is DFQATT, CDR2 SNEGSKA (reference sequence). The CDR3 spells CSARDNSYEQYF. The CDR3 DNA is TGCAGTGCTAGAGATAACAGTTACGAGCAGTACTTC.

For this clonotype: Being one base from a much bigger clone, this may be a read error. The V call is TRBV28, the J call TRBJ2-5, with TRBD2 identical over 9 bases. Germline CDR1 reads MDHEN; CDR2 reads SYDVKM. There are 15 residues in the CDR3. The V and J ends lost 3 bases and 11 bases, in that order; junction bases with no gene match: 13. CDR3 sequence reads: CASSLVAGGRNEQYF. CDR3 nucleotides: TGTGCCAGCAGTTTGGTGGCGGGGGGGCGAAATGAGCAGTACTTC.

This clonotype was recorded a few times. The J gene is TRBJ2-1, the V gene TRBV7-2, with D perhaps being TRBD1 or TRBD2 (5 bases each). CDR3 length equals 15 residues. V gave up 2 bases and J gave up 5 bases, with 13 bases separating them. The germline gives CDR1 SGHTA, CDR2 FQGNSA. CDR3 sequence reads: CASSLTPGTNNEQFF. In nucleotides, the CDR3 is TGTGCCAGCAGCTTAACCCCAGGGACCAACAATGAGCAGTTCTTC.

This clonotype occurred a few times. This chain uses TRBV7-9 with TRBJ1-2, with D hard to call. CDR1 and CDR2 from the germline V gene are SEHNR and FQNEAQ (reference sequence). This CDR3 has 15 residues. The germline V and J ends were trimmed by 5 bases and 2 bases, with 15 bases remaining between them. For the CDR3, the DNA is TGTGCCAGCAGCCACGAATGGGGTCTCAACTATGGCTACACCTTC. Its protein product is CASSHEWGLNYGYTF.

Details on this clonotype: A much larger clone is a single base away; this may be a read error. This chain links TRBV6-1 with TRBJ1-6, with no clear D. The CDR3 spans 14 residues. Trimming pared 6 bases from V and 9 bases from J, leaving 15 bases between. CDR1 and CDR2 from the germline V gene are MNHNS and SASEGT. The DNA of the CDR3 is TGTGCCAGCAGGGAAAAGCAACGGGGTTCACCCCTCCACTTT. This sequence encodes CASREKQRGSPLHF.

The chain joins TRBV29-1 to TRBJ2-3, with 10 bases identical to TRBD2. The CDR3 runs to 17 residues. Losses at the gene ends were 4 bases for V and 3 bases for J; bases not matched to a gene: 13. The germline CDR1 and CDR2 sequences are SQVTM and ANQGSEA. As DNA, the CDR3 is TGCAGCGTTGGGGGAGGGGCTAGCGGGGGAGCTACAGATACGCAGTATTTT. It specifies CSVGGGASGGATDTQYF.

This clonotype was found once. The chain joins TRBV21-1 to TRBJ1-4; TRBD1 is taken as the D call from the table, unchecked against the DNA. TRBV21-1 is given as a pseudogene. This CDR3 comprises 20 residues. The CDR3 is CASSTKTTGNPPGAREKLFF. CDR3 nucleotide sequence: TGTGCCAGCAGCACAAAAACCACAGGGAACCCGCCGGGGGCGCGTGAAAAACTGTTTTTT.

The CDR3 sequence is CASSLSFDLHEQYF. CDR3 bases: TGTGCCAGCAGTTTATCCTTCGATCTCCACGAGCAGTACTTC. This rearrangement joins TRBV28 to TRBJ2-7; D call uncertain. CDR3 length: 14 amino acids. Germline assignment: CDR1 MDHEN and CDR2 SYDVKM. V dropped 1 base and J dropped 5 bases, with 12 bases sitting between them.

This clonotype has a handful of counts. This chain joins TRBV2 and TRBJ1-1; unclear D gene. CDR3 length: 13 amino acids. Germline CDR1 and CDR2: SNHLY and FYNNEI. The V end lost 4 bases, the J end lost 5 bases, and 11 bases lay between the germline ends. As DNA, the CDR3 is TGTGCCAGCAGTGTTTTGGGTAGGACTGAAGCTTTCTTT. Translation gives CASSVLGRTEAFF. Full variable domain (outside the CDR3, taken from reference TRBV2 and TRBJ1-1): EPEVTQTPSHQVTQMGQEVILRCVPISNHLYFYWYRQILGQKVEFLVSFYNNEISEKSEIFDDQFSVERPDGSNFTLKIRSTKLEDSAMYFCASSVLGRTEAFFGQGTRLTVV.

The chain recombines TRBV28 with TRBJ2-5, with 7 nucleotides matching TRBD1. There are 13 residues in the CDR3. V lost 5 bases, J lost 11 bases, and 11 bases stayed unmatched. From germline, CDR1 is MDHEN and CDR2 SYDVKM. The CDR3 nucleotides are TGTGCCAGCAGTGGGACAGCCCCGCGTGAGCAGTACTTC. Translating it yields CASSGTAPREQYF.

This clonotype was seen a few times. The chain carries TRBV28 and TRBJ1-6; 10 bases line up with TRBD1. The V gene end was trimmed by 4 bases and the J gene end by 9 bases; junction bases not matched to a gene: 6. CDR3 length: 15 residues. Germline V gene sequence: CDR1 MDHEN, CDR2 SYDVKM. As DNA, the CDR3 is TGTGCCAGCAGTTCACCGGGACAGGGGACTTCACCCCTCCACTTT. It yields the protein CASSSPGQGTSPLHF.

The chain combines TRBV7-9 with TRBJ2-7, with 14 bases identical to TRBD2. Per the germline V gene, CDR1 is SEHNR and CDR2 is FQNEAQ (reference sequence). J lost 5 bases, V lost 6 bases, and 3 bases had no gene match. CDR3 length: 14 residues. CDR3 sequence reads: CASRGTSGGDEQYF. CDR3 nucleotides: TGTGCCAGCAGAGGGACTAGCGGGGGCGACGAGCAGTACTTC.

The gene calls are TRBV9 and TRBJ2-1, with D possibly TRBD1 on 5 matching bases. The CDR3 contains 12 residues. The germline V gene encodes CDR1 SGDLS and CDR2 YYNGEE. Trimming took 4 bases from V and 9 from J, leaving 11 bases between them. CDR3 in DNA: TGTGCCAGCAGCCCAGGGTCCCCTGAGCAGTTCTTC. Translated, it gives CASSPGSPEQFF.

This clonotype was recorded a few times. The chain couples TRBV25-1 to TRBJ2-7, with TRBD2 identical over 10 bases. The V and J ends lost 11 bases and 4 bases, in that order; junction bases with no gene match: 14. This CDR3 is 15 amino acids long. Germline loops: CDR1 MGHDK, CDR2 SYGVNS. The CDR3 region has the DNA TGTGCCCCGAACTTGAGCGGGGGGGGCCGGTACGAGCAGTACTTC. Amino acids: CAPNLSGGGRYEQYF.

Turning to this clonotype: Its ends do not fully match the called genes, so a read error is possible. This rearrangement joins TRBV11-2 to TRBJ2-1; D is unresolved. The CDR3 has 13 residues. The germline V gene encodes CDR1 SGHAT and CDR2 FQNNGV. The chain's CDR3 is CVSTRGSYNEQFF. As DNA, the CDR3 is TGTGTCAGCACCCGAGGATCCTACAATGAGCAGTTCTTC.

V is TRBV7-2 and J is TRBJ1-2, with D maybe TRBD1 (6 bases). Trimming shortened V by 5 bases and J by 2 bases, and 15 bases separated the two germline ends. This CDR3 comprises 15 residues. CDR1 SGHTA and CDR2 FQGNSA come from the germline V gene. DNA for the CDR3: TGTGCCAGCAGCCCGGGGGGGGGCACCAACTATGGCTACACCTTC. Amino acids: CASSPGGGTNYGYTF. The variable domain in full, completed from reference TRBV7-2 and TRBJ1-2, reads GAGVSQSPSNKVTEKGKDVELRCDPISGHTALYWYRQSLGQGLEFLIYFQGNSAPDKSGLPSDRFSAERTGGSVSTLTIQRTQQEDSAVYLCASSPGGGTNYGYTFGSGTRLTVV.

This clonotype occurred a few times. The CDR3 loop is CASSVGTGGVYEQYF. CDR3 in DNA: TGTGCCAGCAGCGTAGGGACAGGGGGCGTTTACGAGCAGTACTTC. This chain joins TRBV9 and TRBJ2-7, with 11 positions matching TRBD1. Germline V CDR1 and CDR2: SGDLS, YYNGEE. The V segment lost 0 bases and the J segment 4 bases; nucleotides outside the gene matches: 3. CDR3 length: 15 amino acids.